The TCR beta chain described here comes from a study of blood T cell repertoires in COVID-19. Study-level background: Spain, Italy and the United States supplied samples that represented acute and convalescent COVID-19.

Here immunoSEQ multiplex PCR was the method, and the copy in TCRdb shows in-frame clones only, minus some. The sample consists of about 130,000 clones, approximately 84% of them appearing once. CDR1 is ENHRY, CDR2 SYGVKD, per germline. V lost 5 bases, J lost 3 bases, and 3 bases stayed unmatched. The CDR3 is 13 amino acids. The V and J genes are TRBV10-3 and TRBJ1-2, with 7 bases identical to TRBD1. Sequenced material: peripheral blood. The receptor was derived from an elderly woman with acute or convalescent COVID-19. The CDR3 region is CAISPGTDYGYTF. The CDR3 nucleotides are TGTGCCATCAGTCCCGGGACAGACTATGGCTACACCTTC.